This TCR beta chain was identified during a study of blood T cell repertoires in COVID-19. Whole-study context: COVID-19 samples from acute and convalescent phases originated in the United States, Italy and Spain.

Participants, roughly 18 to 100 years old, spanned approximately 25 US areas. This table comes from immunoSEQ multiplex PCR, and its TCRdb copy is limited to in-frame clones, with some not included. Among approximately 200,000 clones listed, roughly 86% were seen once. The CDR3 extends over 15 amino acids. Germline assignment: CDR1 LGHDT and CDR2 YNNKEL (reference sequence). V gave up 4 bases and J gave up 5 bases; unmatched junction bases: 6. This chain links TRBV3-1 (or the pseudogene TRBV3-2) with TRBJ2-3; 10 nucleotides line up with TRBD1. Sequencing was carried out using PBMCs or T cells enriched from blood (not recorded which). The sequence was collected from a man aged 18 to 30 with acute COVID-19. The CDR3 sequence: CASSPSTGGRDTQYF. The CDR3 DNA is TGTGCCAGCAGCCCTTCGACAGGGGGCAGAGATACGCAGTATTTT.